These T cell receptor beta chains were read from a single sample in a study of blood T cell repertoires in COVID-19. The table came from immunoSEQ multiplex PCR; TCRdb's copy has only in-frame clones and leaves some out. The table lists about 480,000 clones, more than 85% of them singletons. Sequencing used peripheral blood. All receptors come from a woman in her twenties or thirties with acute or convalescent COVID-19. The CDR3 runs from the conserved cysteine through the conserved F or W. D genes are given only for firm matches. Some rows have no size entry. The others give once, few or many, or a class for an expanded clone.

J,V,size,D,DNA,CDR3
TRBJ1-2,TRBV30,NA,NA,TGTGCCTGGAGTGTGGAGGGGTTTCTCTATGGCTACACCTTC,CAWSVEGFLYGYTF
TRBJ1-2,TRBV27,NA,TRBD1,TGTGCCAGCAGACCAACAGGGGGTACCCCCTATGGCTACACCTTC,CASRPTGGTPYGYTF
TRBJ2-2,TRBV5-1,once,TRBD1,TGCGCCAGCAGCGGGGGACAGGTACCAAGATGGACCGGGGAGCTGTTTTTT,CASSGGQVPRWTGELFF
TRBJ1-2,TRBV9,NA,NA,TGTGCCAGCAGCGTAGTGGGGGGAGCTAACTATGGCTACACCTTC,CASSVVGGANYGYTF
TRBJ1-2,TRBV7-2,NA,NA,TGTGCCAGCAGCCCTGGGACAAACTATGGCTACACCTTC,CASSPGTNYGYTF
TRBJ2-6,TRBV7-2,once,TRBD1,TGTGCCAGCAGCTTAACACAGGGGGCAGGAACTGGGGCCAACGTCCTGACTTTC,CASSLTQGAGTGANVLTF
TRBJ2-1,TRBV11-2,NA,NA,TGTGCCAGCAGACCGCCAGGGGGAGGAGGACATGAGCAGTTCTTC,CASRPPGGGGHEQFF
TRBJ2-3,TRBV4-1,NA,TRBD2,TGCGCCAGCAGCCAAGATGAAGCTAGCGGGACGATAGATACGCAGTATTTT,CASSQDEASGTIDTQYF
TRBJ2-3,TRBV7-9,NA,TRBD2,TGTGCCAGCAGCGCCAGACTAGCGGGGGCCTCTGGGACGCAGTATTTT,CASSARLAGASGTQYF
TRBJ1-5,TRBV7-9,once,TRBD1,TGTGCCAGCAGCCCAGGGGGCGCTGGGGTGGTTCAGCCCCAGCATTTT,CASSPGGAGVVQPQHF
TRBJ1-1,TRBV6-6,NA,TRBD1,TGTGCCACGGGACAGGGGGACACTGAAGCTTTCTTT,CATGQGDTEAFF
TRBJ1-1,TRBV5-4,NA,NA,TGTGCCAGCAGCCACCCCAGGGAGGCTGAAACTGAAGCTTTCTTT,CASSHPREAETEAFF
TRBJ2-7,TRBV6-1,few,NA,TGTGCCGGCAATGACAGGCGTACCTACGAGCAGTACTTC,CAGNDRRTYEQYF
TRBJ1-4,TRBV25-1,NA,NA,TGTGCCAGCAGTGAAGGGGGCTGGAATGAAAAACTGTTTTTT,CASSEGGWNEKLFF
TRBJ2-4,TRBV2,NA,TRBD1,TGTGCCAGCACCAGACAACAGGGGGCCAAAAACATTCAGTACTTC,CASTRQQGAKNIQYF
TRBJ2-7,TRBV7-9,NA,NA,TGTGCCAGCAGCTCTGACAGGAGCGAGCAGTACTTC,CASSSDRSEQYF
TRBJ2-3,TRBV9,once,TRBD1,TGTGCCAGCAGCTCGGACAGGGGGCCAGATACGCAGTATTTT,CASSSDRGPDTQYF
TRBJ1-1,TRBV4-2,NA,NA,TGTGCCAGCAGCCAAGAAACGGTAGGGCGGAGGACTGAAGCTTTCTTT,CASSQETVGRRTEAFF
TRBJ2-7,TRBV11-1,NA,NA,TGTGCCAGCAGCAAAACAGGAGATCTTACCTACGAGCAGTACTTC,CASSKTGDLTYEQYF
TRBJ2-5,TRBV15,NA,TRBD1,TGTGCCACCAGCAGGAGTAACAGGGGGCAAGAGACCCAGTACTTC,CATSRSNRGQETQYF
TRBJ2-1,TRBV27,NA,NA,TGTGCCAGCAGTTTATCTGGAGGAACGACCTACAATGAGCAGTTCTTC,CASSLSGGTTYNEQFF
TRBJ1-5,TRBV5-6,once,NA,TGTGCCAGCAGCTTGGCGACAGGTACGCCCCAGCATTTT,CASSLATGTPQHF
TRBJ1-6,TRBV30,NA,NA,TGTGCCTGGAGCCCAACGCGGTCACCCCTCCACTTT,CAWSPTRSPLHF
TRBJ2-3,TRBV5-5,NA,TRBD1,TGTGCCAGCACCGGGACAGGGGTTGATACGCAGTATTTT,CASTGTGVDTQYF
TRBJ1-2,TRBV5-1,NA,NA,TGCGCCAGCAGCTCTACAGGAAGACCGAACTATGGCTACACCTTC,CASSSTGRPNYGYTF